The rows below give T cell receptor beta chains drawn from one sample of a study of shared clonotypes between healthy human individuals. Sequenced by immunoSEQ multiplex PCR; TCRdb stores in-frame clones only, minus some. Here the sample spans 2 million to 2.5 million clones, 85% to 95% being singletons. Sequenced sample: naive CD4+ T cells from PBMCs. Receptor source: a man younger than 35 in good health. Some clones in this sample may be carry-over from other donors' samples. The CDR3 runs from the conserved cysteine through the conserved F or W.

v_call,cdr3_length,cdr3_aa
TRBV5-1,14,CASSRGQGEVEEFF
TRBV28,15,CASSAPRDRKYGYTF
TRBV5-1,15,CASSWDFDRAREQFF
TRBV6-1,13,CASSGAPVEKLFF
TRBV11-2,13,CASSHVLTYDLHF
TRBV5-1,16,CASSQTSGRSYNEQFF
TRBV27,16,CASSLDRASSHQPQHF
TRBV5-1,17,CASSLSYAGSGTDTQYF
TRBV18,15,CASSRQEGGGETQYF
TRBV4-2,17,CASSQDIDPPSLNEQFF
TRBV2,14,CASSPDRGENGYTF
TRBV5-4,17,CASSPNGGATANEKLFF
TRBV6-5,16,CASSLITGTSSGEQYF
TRBV18,16,CASSTYALTGGYEQYF
TRBV29-1,14,CSVGGAGANYGYTF
TRBV28,15,CASSPRRAGDREQFF
TRBV9,17,CASSPRLAGGPGGTQYF
TRBV6-6,13,CASRATGAYEQYF
TRBV7-8,12,CASSSGFVEQYF
TRBV11-2,18,CASSSGRLSGRQNTEAFF
TRBV6-5,15,CASSWRGVGNSPLHF
TRBV5-5,17,CASSLPGLAFNTGELFF
TRBV7-6,13,CASSLRLYNEQFF
TRBV30,13,CAWSAQGDQPQHF
TRBV5-6,16,CASSLGSGSGANVLTF